One and the same sample provided the 13 T cell receptor beta chains below, sequenced in a study of blood T cell repertoires in COVID-19. Sequencing was performed with immunoSEQ multiplex PCR; in TCRdb, only in-frame clones are kept and a portion is missing. The sample includes just under 40,000 clones, roughly 85% of them seen just once. Sequenced: peripheral blood. These receptors originate from a human donor in a cohort sampled during active COVID-19.

This rearrangement joins TRBV5-4 to TRBJ2-7; tentatively, D is TRBD2 (5 bases). Germline CDR1 SGHNT, CDR2 YYREEE (reference sequence). V was trimmed by 4 bases and J by 2 bases, leaving 16 bases between them. This CDR3 comprises 15 residues. CDR3 protein: CASSRTEGSTYEQYF. The CDR3, as DNA: TGTGCCAGCAGCCGGACTGAAGGAAGTACCTACGAGCAGTACTTC.

V and J are TRBV18 and TRBJ2-7; no clear D gene. CDR3 size: 14 residues. Germline lookup yields CDR1 KGHSH and CDR2 LQKENI. Trimming removed 1 base at V and 2 bases at J, with 9 bases between. CDR3 region: CASSPQYSAYEQYF. Here the CDR3 DNA reads TGTGCCAGCTCACCACAGTATTCGGCCTACGAGCAGTACTTC.

This clone is a singleton in its sample. The V and J genes are TRBV5-1 and TRBJ2-7, with 13 bases aligning to TRBD2. The length of the CDR3 is 15 residues. Germline-derived CDR1 and CDR2 are SGHRS and YFSETQ. Trimming cost V 6 bases and J 6 bases; bases outside gene matches: 9. CDR3: CASKETSGGAREQYF. For the CDR3, the DNA is TGCGCCAGCAAGGAAACTAGCGGGGGGGCCCGCGAGCAGTACTTC. Full variable domain (remainder filled in from reference TRBV5-1 and TRBJ2-7): KAGVTQTPRYLIKTRGQQVTLSCSPISGHRSVSWYQQTPGQGLQFLFEYFSETQRNKGNFPGRFSGRQFSNSRSEMNVSTLELGDSALYLCASKETSGGAREQYFGPGTRLTVT.

Only one count was recorded for this clone. The rearrangement links TRBV12-5 to TRBJ2-2, with 7 bases lining up with TRBD1. After removal of 3 bases from V and 7 bases from J, the junction contained 8 bases not matched to a gene. The CDR3 is made up of 15 amino acids. From germline, CDR1 is LGHNT and CDR2 FRNRAP. CDR3 DNA sequence: TGTGCTAGTGGTTTCGATGCAGGGGGAATCGGGGAGCTGTTTTTT. Protein: CASGFDAGGIGELFF.

V usage is TRBV6-5 and J usage is TRBJ2-7; TRBD1 agrees at 8 bases. Germline V gene sequence: CDR1 MNHEY, CDR2 SVGAGI. J gave up 4 bases and V 6 bases, and 5 bases lay outside the gene matches. This CDR3 is 13 amino acids long. The CDR3 here is CASRFTGGYEQYF. The CDR3 region has the DNA TGTGCCAGCAGATTCACAGGGGGTTACGAGCAGTACTTC.

The chain recombines TRBV5-1 with TRBJ2-3; 11 nucleotides match TRBD2. V was pared by 3 bases and J by 5 bases, with 5 bases of the junction left unmatched. The CDR3 contains 15 residues. Germline CDR1 is SGHRS and CDR2 is YFSETQ. The CDR3 DNA reads TGCGCCAGCAGCTCGGGACTAGCGGCCCTAGATACGCAGTATTTT. Protein: CASSSGLAALDTQYF.

The V and J genes are TRBV29-1 and TRBJ2-5; D might be TRBD1 (6 bases). Trimming stripped 7 bases from V and 4 bases from J, with 16 bases between. Germline assignment: CDR1 SQVTM and CDR2 ANQGSEA. CDR3 length: 13 residues. The CDR3 DNA sequence: TGCAGCGACAACAGTCAAGGGGGAGAGACCCAGTACTTC. Amino acids: CSDNSQGGETQYF.

This rearrangement joins TRBV5-4 to TRBJ2-2; TRBD2 might be the D (6 bases). The CDR3 length is 16 residues. Germline loops: CDR1 SGHNT, CDR2 YYREEE (reference sequence). V shed 2 bases and J shed 0 bases, with 11 bases lying between them. CDR3 in amino acids: CASSLLRGTNTGELFF. The CDR3 nucleotides read TGTGCCAGCAGCTTATTACGGGGGACGAACACCGGGGAGCTGTTTTTT.

This clone came up a few times. CDR3 protein: CASSVFPGQGAFTDTQYF. In nucleotides, the CDR3 is TGTGCCAGCAGCGTCTTCCCGGGACAGGGCGCTTTCACAGATACGCAGTATTTT. This chain uses TRBV9 with TRBJ2-3, with 9 nucleotides matching TRBD1. This CDR3 has 18 amino acids. V lost 2 bases and J lost 2; bases outside the gene matches: 12. Germline assignment: CDR1 SGDLS and CDR2 YYNGEE.

The rearrangement joins TRBV18 to TRBJ1-6; maybe TRBD1 (6 bases). The V end was cut by 6 bases, the J end by 3 bases, with 9 bases between. The CDR3 is made up of 14 amino acids. Germline V gene sequence: CDR1 KGHSH, CDR2 LQKENI. The CDR3 spells CASSADSYNSPLHF. CDR3 nucleotides: TGTGCCAGCTCTGCGGACAGCTATAATTCACCCCTCCACTTT.

The rearrangement joins TRBV6-5 to TRBJ1-1; tentatively, D is TRBD1 (5 bases). V lost 6 bases and J 1 base, leaving 15 bases between the germline ends. Germline V gives CDR1 MNHEY, CDR2 SVGAGI. The CDR3 has 15 residues. For the CDR3, the DNA is TGTGCCAGCAGCCGTCACTGGGGGGAGAACACTGAAGCTTTCTTT. This gives the protein CASSRHWGENTEAFF.

This clone was observed a single time. V and J are TRBV12-3 or TRBV12-4 and TRBJ1-2; 7 nucleotides line up with TRBD1. This CDR3 is built from 12 residues. V dropped 5 bases and J dropped 5; count of bases not matched to a gene: 2. In nucleotides, the CDR3 is TGTGCCAGCAGTCTACAGGGGTATGGCTACACCTTC. Translation gives CASSLQGYGYTF.

V is TRBV6-4 and J is TRBJ2-5; 9 positions agree with TRBD1. There are 15 residues in the CDR3. Looked up from germline, CDR1 is MRHNA and CDR2 is SNTAGT. Trimming cost V 6 bases and J 5 bases; bases outside gene matches: 10. Here the CDR3 DNA reads TGTGCCAGCAGGGCCCAGGGACAGGGCGGGGAGACCCAGTACTTC. The encoded protein is CASRAQGQGGETQYF.